This T cell receptor (beta chain) was obtained from a study of blood T cell repertoires in COVID-19. Across the whole study: Spain, Italy and the United States supplied samples that represented acute and convalescent COVID-19. From T cells, B-cell-depleted T cells, or PBMCs came the material, which was cDNA or gDNA.

In the original analysis: Nucleated cell counts were estimated from reference gene primer amplification. Libraries were prepared by immunoSEQ multiplex PCR; TCRdb keeps only in-frame clonotypes and omits some of them. The V and J calls and clone size are taken from that table; D and trimming were inferred from the DNA. This sample has some 58,000 clones, with approximately 88% found just once. V was trimmed by 1 base and J by 5 bases, leaving 5 bases between them. The CDR3 loop spans 12 amino acids. Germline V lookup: CDR1 LGHDT, CDR2 YNNKEL (reference sequence). Comments on this clone: This sample also contains other DNA sequences that code for the same CDR3.

The chain employs TRBV3-1 (or the pseudogene TRBV3-2) and TRBJ2-5; D unresolved. Sequenced material: peripheral blood. This sequence originates from a human donor in a cohort sampled during active COVID-19. CDR3 bases: TGTGCCAGCAGCCAAGGTCCGGAGACCCAGTACTTC. Protein: CASSQGPETQYF.